The rows below give T cell receptor beta chains drawn from one sample of a study of blood T cell repertoires in COVID-19. The protocol was immunoSEQ multiplex PCR, while the TCRdb copy is restricted to in-frame clones and leaves out a portion. The sample records 150,000 to 200,000 clones, roughly 79% being singletons. Sequenced material: peripheral blood. The source is a man aged 55 to 70 with active or convalescent COVID-19. CDR3s leave out the opening cysteine and the closing phenylalanine or tryptophan.

length: 14; J: TRBJ1-2; V: TRBV18; CDR3: ASSPPTGPGYGGYT
length: 11; J: TRBJ2-7; V: TRBV12-3/TRBV12-4; CDR3: ASSLTRDGEQY
length: 14; J: TRBJ2-3; V: TRBV19; CDR3: ASRATSGASTDTQY
length: 15; J: TRBJ2-3; V: TRBV5-1; CDR3: ASSLVLGTSGGDTQY
length: 12; J: TRBJ1-6; V: TRBV30; CDR3: AWGQGRENSPLH
length: 13; J: TRBJ1-1; V: TRBV5-8; CDR3: ASSLTGGWDTEAF
length: 12; J: TRBJ2-5; V: TRBV18; CDR3: ASSPRTNKETQY
length: 12; J: TRBJ2-1; V: TRBV27; CDR3: ASSSWTGDNEQF
length: 14; J: TRBJ1-2; V: TRBV7-2; CDR3: ASSFAAGQPNYGYT
length: 11; J: TRBJ2-2; V: TRBV5-1; CDR3: ASSLPGTGELF
length: 14; J: TRBJ2-1; V: TRBV6-5; CDR3: ASSYVSGGTYNEQF
length: 12; J: TRBJ1-6; V: TRBV18; CDR3: ASSPPKGNSPLH
length: 13; J: TRBJ1-2; V: TRBV6-5; CDR3: ATKDRDLTNYGYT
length: 9; J: TRBJ1-4; V: TRBV29-1; CDR3: SVVEIEKLF
length: 16; J: TRBJ2-1; V: TRBV7-8; CDR3: ASSSFSPGLSSYNEQF
length: 13; J: TRBJ2-7; V: TRBV5-4; CDR3: ASSLDPGFAYEQY
length: 13; J: TRBJ1-6; V: TRBV5-1; CDR3: ASSSSTGGNSPLH
length: 12; J: TRBJ2-2; V: TRBV5-1; CDR3: ASSPTANTGELF
length: 13; J: TRBJ1-2; V: TRBV6-2/TRBV6-3; CDR3: ASSYSDRGGYGYT
length: 12; J: TRBJ2-4; V: TRBV4-3; CDR3: ASSQGTSADIQY
length: 13; J: TRBJ2-1; V: TRBV28; CDR3: ASSLGTGPSNEQF
length: 12; J: TRBJ2-7; V: TRBV7-3; CDR3: ASSFRGALEEQY
length: 15; J: TRBJ2-7; V: TRBV1; CDR3: TSSQDGGASGTYEQY
length: 11; J: TRBJ2-2; V: TRBV5-1; CDR3: ASSLGGSRELF